The clone carrying this T cell receptor (beta chain) was seen more than once but under ten times. Its antigen remains unidentified. This record belongs to a study of response to subunit inactivated influenza vaccine. Findings and caveats of the study: Every seasonal influenza vaccination brings in few new T cells, the authors suggested.

The CDR3 runs 17 residues. Germline V gene data show CDR1 as ENHRY and CDR2 as SYGVKD. The V gene end was trimmed by 2 bases and the J gene end by 5 bases; junction bases not matched to a gene: 9. TCRdb used MiXCR to reprocess the RT-PCR reads, holding one entry per CDR3 protein. The sample holds under 950,000 distinct CDR3 sequences, roughly 20% seen once. The genes are TRBV10-3 and TRBJ2-1, with TRBD2 matching 10 bases. This sequence originates from a middle-aged man who received an inactivated influenza vaccine. The sequenced sample was PBMCs from blood, obtained roughly 5 days after vaccination. CDR3 DNA sequence: TGTGCCATCAGTGAGGGAATAGCGGGGGGCTTCGACAATGAGCAGTTCTTC. Its protein is CAISEGIAGGFDNEQFF.